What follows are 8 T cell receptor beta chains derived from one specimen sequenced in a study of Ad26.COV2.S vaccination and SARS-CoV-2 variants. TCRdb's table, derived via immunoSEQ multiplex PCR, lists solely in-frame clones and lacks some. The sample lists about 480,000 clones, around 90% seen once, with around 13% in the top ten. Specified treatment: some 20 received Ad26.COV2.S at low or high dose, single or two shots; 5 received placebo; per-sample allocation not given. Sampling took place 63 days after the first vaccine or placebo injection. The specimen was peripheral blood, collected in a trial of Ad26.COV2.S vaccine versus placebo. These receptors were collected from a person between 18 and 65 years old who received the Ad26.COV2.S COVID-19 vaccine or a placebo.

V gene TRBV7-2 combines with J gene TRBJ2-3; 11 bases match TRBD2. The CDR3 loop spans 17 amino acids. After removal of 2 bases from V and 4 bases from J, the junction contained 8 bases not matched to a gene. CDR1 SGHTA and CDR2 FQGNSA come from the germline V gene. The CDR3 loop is CASSLLAVAGGPDTQYF. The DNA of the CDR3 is TGTGCCAGCAGCTTACTTGCGGTAGCGGGAGGGCCAGATACGCAGTATTTT.

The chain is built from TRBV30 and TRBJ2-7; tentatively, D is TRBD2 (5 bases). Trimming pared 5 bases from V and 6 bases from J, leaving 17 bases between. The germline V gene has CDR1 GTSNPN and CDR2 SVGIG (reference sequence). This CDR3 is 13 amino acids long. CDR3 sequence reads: CAWVRTNRGEQYF. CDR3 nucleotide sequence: TGTGCCTGGGTCCGGACCAATCGGGGCGAGCAGTACTTC.

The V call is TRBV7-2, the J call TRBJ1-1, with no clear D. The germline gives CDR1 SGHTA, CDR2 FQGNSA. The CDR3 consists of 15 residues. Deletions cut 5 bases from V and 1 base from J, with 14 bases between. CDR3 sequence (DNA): TGTGCCAGCAGCCCCCGTCGCCTTGGGAACACTGAAGCTTTCTTT. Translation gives CASSPRRLGNTEAFF.

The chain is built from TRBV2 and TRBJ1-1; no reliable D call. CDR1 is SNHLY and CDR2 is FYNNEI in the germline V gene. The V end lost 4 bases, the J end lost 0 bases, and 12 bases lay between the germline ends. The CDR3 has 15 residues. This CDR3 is CASSVTDRMNTEAFF. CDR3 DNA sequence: TGTGCCAGCAGTGTTACGGACCGCATGAACACTGAAGCTTTCTTT.

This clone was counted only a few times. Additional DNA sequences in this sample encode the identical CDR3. Here the CDR3 DNA reads TGTGCCAGCAGTGAAAGAGTCACTGAAGCTTTCTTT. It yields the protein CASSERVTEAFF. V is TRBV6-1 and J is TRBJ1-1, with D hard to call. Looked up from germline, CDR1 is MNHNS and CDR2 is SASEGT. V gave up 2 bases and J gave up 4 bases, with 5 bases separating them. The CDR3 covers 12 residues.

CDR3: CASSLLGSSSYGYTF. The CDR3 DNA reads TGTGCCAGCAGTTTACTCGGCAGCTCTAGCTATGGCTACACCTTC. The chain links TRBV6-5 to TRBJ1-2; D is unclear. The germline CDR1 and CDR2 sequences are MNHEY and SVGAGI. The CDR3 covers 15 residues. Trimming removed 4 bases from V and 4 bases from J, with 16 bases in between.

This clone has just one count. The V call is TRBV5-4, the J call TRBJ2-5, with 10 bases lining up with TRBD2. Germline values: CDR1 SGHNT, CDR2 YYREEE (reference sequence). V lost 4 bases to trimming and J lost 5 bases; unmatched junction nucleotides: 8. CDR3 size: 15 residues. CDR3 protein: CASSKSGRADETQYF. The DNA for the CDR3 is TGTGCCAGCAGCAAAAGCGGGAGGGCAGATGAGACCCAGTACTTC.

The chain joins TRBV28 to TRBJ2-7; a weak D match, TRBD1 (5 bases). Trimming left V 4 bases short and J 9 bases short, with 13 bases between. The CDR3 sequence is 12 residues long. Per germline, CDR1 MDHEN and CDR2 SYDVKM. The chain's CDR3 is CASSWTTTGQYF. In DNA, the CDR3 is TGTGCCAGCAGTTGGACAACAACGGGGCAGTACTTC.